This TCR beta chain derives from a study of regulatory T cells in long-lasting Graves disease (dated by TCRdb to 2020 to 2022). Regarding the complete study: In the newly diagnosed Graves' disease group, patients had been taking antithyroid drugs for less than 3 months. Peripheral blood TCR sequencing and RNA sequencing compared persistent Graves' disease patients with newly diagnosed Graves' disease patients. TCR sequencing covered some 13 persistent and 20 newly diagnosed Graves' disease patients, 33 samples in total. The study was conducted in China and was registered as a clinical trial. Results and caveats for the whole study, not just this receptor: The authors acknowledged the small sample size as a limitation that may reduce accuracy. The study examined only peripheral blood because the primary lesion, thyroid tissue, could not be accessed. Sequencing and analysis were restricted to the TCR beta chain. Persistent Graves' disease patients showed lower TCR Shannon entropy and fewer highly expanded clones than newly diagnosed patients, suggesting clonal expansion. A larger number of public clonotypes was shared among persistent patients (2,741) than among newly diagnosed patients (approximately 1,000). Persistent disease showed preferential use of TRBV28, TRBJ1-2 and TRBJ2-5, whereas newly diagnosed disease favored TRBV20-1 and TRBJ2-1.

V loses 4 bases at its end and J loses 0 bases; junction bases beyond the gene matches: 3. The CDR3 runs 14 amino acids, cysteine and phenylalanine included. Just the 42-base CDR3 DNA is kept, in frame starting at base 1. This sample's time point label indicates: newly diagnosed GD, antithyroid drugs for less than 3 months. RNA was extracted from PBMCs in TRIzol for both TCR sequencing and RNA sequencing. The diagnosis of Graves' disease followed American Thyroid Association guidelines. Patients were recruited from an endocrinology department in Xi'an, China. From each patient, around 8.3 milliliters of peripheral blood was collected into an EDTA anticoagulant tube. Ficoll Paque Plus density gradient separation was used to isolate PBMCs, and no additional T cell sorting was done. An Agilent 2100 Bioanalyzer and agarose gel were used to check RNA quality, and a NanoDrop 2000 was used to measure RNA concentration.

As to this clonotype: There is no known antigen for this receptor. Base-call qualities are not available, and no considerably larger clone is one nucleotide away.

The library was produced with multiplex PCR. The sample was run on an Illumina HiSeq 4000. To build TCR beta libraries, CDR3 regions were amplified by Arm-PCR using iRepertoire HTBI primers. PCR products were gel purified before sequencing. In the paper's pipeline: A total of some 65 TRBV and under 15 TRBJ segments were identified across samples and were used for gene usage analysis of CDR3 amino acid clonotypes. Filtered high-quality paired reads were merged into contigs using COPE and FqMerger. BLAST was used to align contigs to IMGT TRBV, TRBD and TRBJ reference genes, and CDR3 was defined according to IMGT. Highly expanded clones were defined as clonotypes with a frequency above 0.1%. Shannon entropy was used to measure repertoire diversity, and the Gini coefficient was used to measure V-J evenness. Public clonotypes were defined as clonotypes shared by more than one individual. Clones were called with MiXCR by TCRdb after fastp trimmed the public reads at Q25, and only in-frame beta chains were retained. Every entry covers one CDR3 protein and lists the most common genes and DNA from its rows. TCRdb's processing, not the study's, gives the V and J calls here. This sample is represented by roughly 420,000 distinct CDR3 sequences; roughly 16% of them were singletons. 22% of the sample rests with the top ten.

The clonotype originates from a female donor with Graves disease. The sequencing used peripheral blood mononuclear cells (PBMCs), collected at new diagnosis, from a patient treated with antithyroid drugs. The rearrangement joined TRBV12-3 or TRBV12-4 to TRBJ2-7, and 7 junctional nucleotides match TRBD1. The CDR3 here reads CASSYRGRSYEQYF. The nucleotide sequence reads TGTGCCAGCAGTTACAGGGGCCGCTCCTACGAGCAGTACTTC.